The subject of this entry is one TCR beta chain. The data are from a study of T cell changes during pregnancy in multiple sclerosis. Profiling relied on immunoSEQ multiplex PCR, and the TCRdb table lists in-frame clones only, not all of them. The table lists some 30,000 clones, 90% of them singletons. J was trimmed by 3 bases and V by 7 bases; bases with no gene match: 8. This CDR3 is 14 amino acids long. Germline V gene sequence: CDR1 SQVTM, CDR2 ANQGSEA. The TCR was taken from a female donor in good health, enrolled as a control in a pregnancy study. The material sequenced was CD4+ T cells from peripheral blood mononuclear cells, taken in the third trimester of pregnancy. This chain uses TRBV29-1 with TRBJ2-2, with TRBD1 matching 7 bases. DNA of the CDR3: TGCAGCGCCGGCGTAACAGGGGACACCGGGGAGCTGTTTTTT. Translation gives CSAGVTGDTGELFF.